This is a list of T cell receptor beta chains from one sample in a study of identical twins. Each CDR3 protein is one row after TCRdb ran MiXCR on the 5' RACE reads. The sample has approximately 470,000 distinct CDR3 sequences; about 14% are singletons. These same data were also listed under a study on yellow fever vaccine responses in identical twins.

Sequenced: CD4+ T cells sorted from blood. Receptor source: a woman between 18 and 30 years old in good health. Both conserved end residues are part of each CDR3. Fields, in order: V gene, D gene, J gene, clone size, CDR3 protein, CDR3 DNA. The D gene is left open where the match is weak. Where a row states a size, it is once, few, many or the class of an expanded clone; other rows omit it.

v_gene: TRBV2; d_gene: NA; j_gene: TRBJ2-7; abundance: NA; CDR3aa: CASSELGNRGEQYF; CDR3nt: TGTGCCAGCAGTGAACTAGGGAATAGAGGGGAGCAGTACTTC
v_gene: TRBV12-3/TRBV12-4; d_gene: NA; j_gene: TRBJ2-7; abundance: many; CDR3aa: CASSSSSSHKEQYF; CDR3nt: TGTGCCAGCAGTTCCAGTTCTTCCCACAAAGAGCAGTACTTC
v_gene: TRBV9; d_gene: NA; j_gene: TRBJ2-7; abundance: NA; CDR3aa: CASSVGMPGYEQYF; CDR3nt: TGTGCCAGCAGCGTAGGGATGCCCGGCTACGAGCAGTACTTC
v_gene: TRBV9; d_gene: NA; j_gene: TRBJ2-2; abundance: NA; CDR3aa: CASSVEFQPDTGELFF; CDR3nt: TGTGCCAGCAGCGTAGAATTCCAGCCCGACACCGGGGAGCTGTTTTTT
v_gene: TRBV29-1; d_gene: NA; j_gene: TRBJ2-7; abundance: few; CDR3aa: CSARTAYEQYF; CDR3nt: TGCAGCGCCCGGACTGCCTACGAGCAGTACTTC
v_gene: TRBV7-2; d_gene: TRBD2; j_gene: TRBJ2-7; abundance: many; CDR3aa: CASSFREGSYEQYF; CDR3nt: TGTGCCAGCAGCTTCCGGGAGGGCTCCTACGAGCAGTACTTC
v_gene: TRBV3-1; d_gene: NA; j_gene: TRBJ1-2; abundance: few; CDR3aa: CASSQDQRTIYGYTF; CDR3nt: TGTGCCAGCAGCCAAGATCAACGGACGATCTATGGCTACACCTTC
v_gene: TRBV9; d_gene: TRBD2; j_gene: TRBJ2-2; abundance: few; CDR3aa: CASSESGANTGELFF; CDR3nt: TGTGCCAGCAGCGAGAGCGGGGCGAACACCGGGGAGCTGTTTTTT
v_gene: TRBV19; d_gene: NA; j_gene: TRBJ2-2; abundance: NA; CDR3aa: CASSTRRDGWSGELFF; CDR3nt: TGTGCCAGTAGTACAAGGAGGGACGGGTGGTCCGGGGAGCTGTTTTTT
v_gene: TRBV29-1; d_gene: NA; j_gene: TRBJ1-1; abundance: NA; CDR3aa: CSVPGGTEAFF; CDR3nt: TGCAGCGTGCCCGGGGGCACTGAAGCTTTCTTT
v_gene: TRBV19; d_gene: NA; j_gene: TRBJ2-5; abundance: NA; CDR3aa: CASSNTFQETQYF; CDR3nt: TGTGCCAGTAGTAACACTTTTCAAGAGACCCAGTACTTC
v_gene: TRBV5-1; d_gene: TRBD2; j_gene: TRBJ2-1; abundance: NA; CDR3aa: CASTFTSGGPNEQFF; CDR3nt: TGCGCCAGCACCTTTACTAGCGGGGGCCCCAATGAGCAGTTCTTC
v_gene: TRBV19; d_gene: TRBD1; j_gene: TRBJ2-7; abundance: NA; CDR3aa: CASSQYRGSYEQYF; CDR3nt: TGTGCCAGTAGCCAATACAGGGGGAGCTACGAGCAGTACTTC
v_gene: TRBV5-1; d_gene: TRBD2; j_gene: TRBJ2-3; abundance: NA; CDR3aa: CASSLTGTSAADTQYF; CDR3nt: TGCGCCAGCAGCTTGACCGGGACTAGCGCTGCAGATACGCAGTATTTT
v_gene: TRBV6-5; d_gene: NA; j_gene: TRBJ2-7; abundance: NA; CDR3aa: CASSYGVISYEQYF; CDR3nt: TGTGCCAGCAGTTACGGTGTTATCTCCTACGAGCAGTACTTC
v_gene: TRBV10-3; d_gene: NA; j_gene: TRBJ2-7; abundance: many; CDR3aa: CAISESTLGTGEQYF; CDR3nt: TGTGCCATCAGTGAGTCGACTTTGGGTACTGGTGAGCAGTACTTC
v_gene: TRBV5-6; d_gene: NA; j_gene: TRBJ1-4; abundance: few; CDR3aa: CASSLSEHYNEKLFF; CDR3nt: TGTGCCAGCAGCTTGTCGGAGCACTATAATGAAAAACTGTTTTTT
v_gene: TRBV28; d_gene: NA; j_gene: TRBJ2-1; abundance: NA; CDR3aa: CASIGDNEQFF; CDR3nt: TGTGCCAGCATTGGTGACAATGAGCAGTTCTTC
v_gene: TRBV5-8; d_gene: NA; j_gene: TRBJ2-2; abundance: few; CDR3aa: CASTALGPSLTGELFF; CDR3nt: TGTGCCAGCACCGCCCTCGGACCGTCCCTCACCGGGGAGCTGTTTTTT
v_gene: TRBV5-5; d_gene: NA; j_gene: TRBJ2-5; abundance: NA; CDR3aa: CASSFSGGIGETQYF; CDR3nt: TGTGCCAGCAGCTTTTCTGGGGGCATCGGGGAGACCCAGTACTTC
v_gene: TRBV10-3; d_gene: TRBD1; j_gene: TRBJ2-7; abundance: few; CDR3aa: CAISDWRQGASYEQYF; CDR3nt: TGTGCCATCAGTGATTGGAGGCAGGGGGCCTCCTACGAGCAGTACTTC
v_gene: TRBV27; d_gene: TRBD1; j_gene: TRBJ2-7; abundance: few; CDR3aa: CASTRTGDYEQYF; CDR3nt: TGTGCCAGCACTAGGACAGGGGACTACGAGCAGTACTTC
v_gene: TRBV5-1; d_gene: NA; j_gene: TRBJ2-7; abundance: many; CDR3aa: CASSLDGGTATYEQYF; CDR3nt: TGCGCCAGCAGCTTGGATGGGGGGACAGCTACATACGAGCAGTACTTC
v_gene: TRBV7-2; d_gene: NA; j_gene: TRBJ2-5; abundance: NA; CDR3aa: CASSLGTAWSETQYF; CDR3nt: TGTGCCAGCAGCTTAGGGACAGCATGGAGTGAGACCCAGTACTTC
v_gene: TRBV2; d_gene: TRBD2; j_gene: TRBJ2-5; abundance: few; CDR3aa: CASGAGGVVDQETQYF; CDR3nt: TGTGCCAGCGGGGCGGGAGGGGTAGTGGACCAAGAGACCCAGTACTTC
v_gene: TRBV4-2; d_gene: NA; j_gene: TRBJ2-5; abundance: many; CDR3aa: CASSQEPTTGYETQYF; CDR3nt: TGTGCCAGCAGCCAAGAACCCACAACAGGGTACGAGACCCAGTACTTC
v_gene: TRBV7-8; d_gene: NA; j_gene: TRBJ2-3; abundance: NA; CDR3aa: CASSLGEGALTTDTQYF; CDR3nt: TGTGCCAGCAGCTTAGGGGAGGGGGCCCTAACCACAGATACGCAGTATTTT
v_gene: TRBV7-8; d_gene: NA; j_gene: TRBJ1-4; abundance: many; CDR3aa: CASSSNTGTFFF; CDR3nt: TGTGCCAGCAGCTCGAATACCGGGACCTTCTTTTTT